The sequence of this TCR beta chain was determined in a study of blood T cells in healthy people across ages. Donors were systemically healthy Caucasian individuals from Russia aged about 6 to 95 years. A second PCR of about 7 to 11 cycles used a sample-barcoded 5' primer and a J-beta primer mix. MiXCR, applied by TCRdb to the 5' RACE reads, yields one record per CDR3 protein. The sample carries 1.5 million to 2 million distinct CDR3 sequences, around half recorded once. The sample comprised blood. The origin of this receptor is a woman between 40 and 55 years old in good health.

This CDR3 is CSVDRGSNYGYTF. The CDR3 DNA is TGCAGCGTTGACAGGGGTTCTAACTATGGCTACACCTTC. The J gene is TRBJ1-2, the V gene TRBV29-1; possibly TRBD1 for D (6 bases). The V gene lost 3 bases and the J gene lost 0 bases, with 8 bases spanning the gap. The germline V gene has CDR1 SQVTM and CDR2 ANQGSEA. CDR3 length: 13 amino acids.